Listed here are 5 T cell receptor beta chains from one sample, sequenced in a study of blood T cell repertoires in COVID-19. Assay used: immunoSEQ multiplex PCR; TCRdb lists only in-frame clones, some missing. The data show some 260,000 clones, about 89% seen once. Sequences were obtained from PBMCs or T cells enriched from blood (not recorded which). The receptors originated from a man in his forties or fifties who had recovered from COVID-19.

V usage is TRBV10-1 and J usage is TRBJ1-3; D not certain. The ends were cut back, 5 bases at V and 8 bases at J, with 22 bases in the middle. The CDR3 is made up of 16 amino acids. Per germline, CDR1 WNHNN and CDR2 SYGVQD (reference sequence). The CDR3 reads CASSRIERGFRYTIYF. The CDR3 nucleotides are TGCGCCAGCAGTCGAATAGAACGGGGTTTTCGGTACACCATATATTTT.

CDR3 DNA: TGTGCCAGTAGTATAGGGAGCGGGGAGCTGTTTTTT. The encoded protein is CASSIGSGELFF. This chain links TRBV19 with TRBJ2-2; D unclear. V gave up 1 base and J gave up 7 bases, with 4 bases separating them. This CDR3 comprises 12 residues. Germline V lookup: CDR1 LNHDA, CDR2 SQIVND (reference sequence).

This chain connects TRBV5-1 to TRBJ2-7; 7 bases line up with TRBD1. CDR3 length: 14 residues. Germline V CDR1 and CDR2: SGHRS, YFSETQ. Losses at the gene ends were 1 base for V and 4 bases for J; bases not matched to a gene: 5. The CDR3 is CASSLMQGDYEQYF. The CDR3 DNA is TGCGCCAGCAGCTTGATGCAGGGGGATTACGAGCAGTACTTC.

V and J are TRBV5-1 and TRBJ1-4; D gene ambiguous. The V gene lost 0 bases and the J gene lost 1 base, with 7 bases spanning the gap. There are 15 residues in the CDR3. Germline CDR1 SGHRS, CDR2 YFSETQ. CDR3: CASSLVSGTNEKLFF. For the CDR3, the DNA is TGCGCCAGCAGCTTGGTTAGTGGAACTAATGAAAAACTGTTTTTT. The complete variable domain, with remaining parts taken from reference TRBV5-1 and TRBJ1-4, reads KAGVTQTPRYLIKTRGQQVTLSCSPISGHRSVSWYQQTPGQGLQFLFEYFSETQRNKGNFPGRFSGRQFSNSRSEMNVSTLELGDSALYLCASSLVSGTNEKLFFGSGTQLSVL.

The rearrangement joins TRBV9 to TRBJ2-4, with 9 bases fitting TRBD1. This CDR3 has 14 residues. The germline V gene has CDR1 SGDLS and CDR2 YYNGEE. J was trimmed by 7 bases and V by 3 bases; bases with no gene match: 5. CDR3 in DNA: TGTGCCAGCAGCGATGGAGGACAGGGGAACATTCAGTACTTC. Translating it yields CASSDGGQGNIQYF.